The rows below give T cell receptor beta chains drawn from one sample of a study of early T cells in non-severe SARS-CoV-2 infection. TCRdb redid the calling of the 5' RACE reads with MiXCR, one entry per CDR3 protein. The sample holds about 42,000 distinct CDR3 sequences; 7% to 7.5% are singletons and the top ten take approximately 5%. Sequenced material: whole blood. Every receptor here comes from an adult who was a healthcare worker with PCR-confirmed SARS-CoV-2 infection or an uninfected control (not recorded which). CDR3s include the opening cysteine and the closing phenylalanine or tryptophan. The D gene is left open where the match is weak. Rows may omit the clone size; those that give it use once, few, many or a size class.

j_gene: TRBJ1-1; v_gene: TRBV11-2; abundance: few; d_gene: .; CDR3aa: CASRGSGGTEAFF; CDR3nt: TGTGCCAGCAGAGGCTCGGGGGGTACTGAAGCTTTCTTT
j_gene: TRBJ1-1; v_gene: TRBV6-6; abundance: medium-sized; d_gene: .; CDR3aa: CASSPGLGQAFF; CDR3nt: TGTGCCAGCAGTCCGGGCCTTGGTCAAGCTTTCTTT
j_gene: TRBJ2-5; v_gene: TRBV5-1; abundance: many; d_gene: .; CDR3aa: CASTDMYQETQYF; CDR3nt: TGCGCCAGCACGGACATGTACCAAGAGACCCAGTACTTC
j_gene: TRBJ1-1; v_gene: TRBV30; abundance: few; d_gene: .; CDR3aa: CAWRVGPDFQAFF; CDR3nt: TGTGCCTGGAGGGTAGGGCCCGATTTTCAAGCTTTCTTT
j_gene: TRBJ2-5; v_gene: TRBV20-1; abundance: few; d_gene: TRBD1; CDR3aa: CSAPRDREGSETQYF; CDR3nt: TGCAGTGCCCCCCGGGACAGGGAAGGTTCGGAGACCCAGTACTTC
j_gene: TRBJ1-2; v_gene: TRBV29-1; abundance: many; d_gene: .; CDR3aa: CSVEPGSGYTF; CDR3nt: TGCAGCGTTGAGCCGGGGTCTGGCTACACCTTC
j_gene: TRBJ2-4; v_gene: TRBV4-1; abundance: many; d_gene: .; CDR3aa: CASSQAGFGNIQYF; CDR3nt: TGCGCCAGCAGCCAGGCAGGGTTTGGAAACATTCAGTACTTC
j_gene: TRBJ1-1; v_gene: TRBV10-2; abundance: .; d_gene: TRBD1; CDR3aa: CASSELSGTVNTEAFF; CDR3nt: TGCGCCAGCAGTGAGTTATCCGGGACAGTGAACACTGAAGCTTTCTTT
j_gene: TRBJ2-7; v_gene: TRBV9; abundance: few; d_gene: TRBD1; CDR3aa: CASSVGLGTGGDEQYF; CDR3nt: TGTGCCAGCAGCGTAGGACTTGGGACAGGGGGCGACGAGCAGTACTTC
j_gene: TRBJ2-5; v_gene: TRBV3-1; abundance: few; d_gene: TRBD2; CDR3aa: CASSQPRGASGGQETQYF; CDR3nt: TGTGCCAGCAGCCAACCCCGAGGGGCCAGCGGGGGGCAAGAGACCCAGTACTTC
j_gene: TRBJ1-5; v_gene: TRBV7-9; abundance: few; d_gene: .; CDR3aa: CASSLEGFSNQPQHF; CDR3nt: TGTGCCAGCAGCTTAGAAGGGTTTAGCAATCAGCCCCAGCATTTT
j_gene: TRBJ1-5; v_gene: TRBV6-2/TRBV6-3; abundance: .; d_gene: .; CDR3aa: CASSFRLNSNQPQHF; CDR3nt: TGTGCCAGCAGTTTCAGGCTGAATAGCAATCAGCCCCAGCATTTT
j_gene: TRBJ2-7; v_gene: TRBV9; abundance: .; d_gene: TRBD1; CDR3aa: CASSERGQAISYEQYF; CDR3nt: TGTGCCAGCAGCGAGAGAGGACAGGCCATTTCCTACGAGCAGTACTTC
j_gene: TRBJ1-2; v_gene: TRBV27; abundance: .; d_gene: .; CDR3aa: CASTPRGPEAYTF; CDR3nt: TGTGCCAGCACTCCCCGGGGCCCGGAGGCCTACACCTTC
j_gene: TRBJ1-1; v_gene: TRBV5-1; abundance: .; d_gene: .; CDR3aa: CASSPGTFTTEAFF; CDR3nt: TGCGCCAGCAGCCCAGGGACTTTTACCACTGAAGCTTTCTTT
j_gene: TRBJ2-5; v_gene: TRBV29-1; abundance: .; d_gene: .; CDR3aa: CSPEDGETQYF; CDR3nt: TGCAGCCCCGAGGACGGAGAGACCCAGTACTTC
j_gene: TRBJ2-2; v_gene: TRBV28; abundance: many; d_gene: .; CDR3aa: CASSEGGTGELFF; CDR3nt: TGTGCCAGCAGTGAAGGGGGCACCGGGGAGCTGTTTTTT
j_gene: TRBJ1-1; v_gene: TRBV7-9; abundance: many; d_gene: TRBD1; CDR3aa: CASRGRTGDVTFF; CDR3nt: TGTGCCAGCAGGGGTCGGACAGGGGATGTGACTTTCTTT
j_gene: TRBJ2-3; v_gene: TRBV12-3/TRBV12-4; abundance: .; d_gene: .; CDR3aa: CASSRTQITDTQYF; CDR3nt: TGTGCCAGCAGTCGGACCCAAATCACAGATACGCAGTATTTT
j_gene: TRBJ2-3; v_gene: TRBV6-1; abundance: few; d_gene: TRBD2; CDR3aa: CASSERGSTDTQYF; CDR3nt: TGTGCCAGCAGCGAGCGGGGTAGCACAGATACGCAGTATTTT
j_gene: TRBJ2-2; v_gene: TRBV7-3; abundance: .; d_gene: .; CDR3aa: CASSFGGAGELFF; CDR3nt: TGTGCCAGCAGCTTTGGCGGGGCCGGGGAGCTGTTTTTT
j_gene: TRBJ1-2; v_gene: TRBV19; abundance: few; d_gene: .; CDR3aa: CASSISGPYGYTF; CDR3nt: TGTGCCAGTAGTATTTCAGGGCCTTATGGCTACACCTTC
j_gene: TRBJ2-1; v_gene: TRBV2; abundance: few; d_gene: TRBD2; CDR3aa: CASSSGTRGSYNEQFF; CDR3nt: TGTGCCAGCAGCAGCGGGACTAGAGGTTCCTACAATGAGCAGTTCTTC
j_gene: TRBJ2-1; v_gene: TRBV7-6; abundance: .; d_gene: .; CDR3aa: CASSPWGLINEQFF; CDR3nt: TGTGCCAGCAGCCCTTGGGGCTTGATCAATGAGCAGTTCTTC
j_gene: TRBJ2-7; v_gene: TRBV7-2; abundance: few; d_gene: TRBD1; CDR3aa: CASSLNRGTYEQYF; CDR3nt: TGTGCCAGCAGCTTGAACAGGGGGACCTACGAGCAGTACTTC
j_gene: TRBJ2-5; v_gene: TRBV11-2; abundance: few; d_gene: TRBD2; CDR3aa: CASSLEISGGMETQYF; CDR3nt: TGTGCCAGCAGCTTAGAGATTAGCGGGGGGATGGAGACCCAGTACTTC
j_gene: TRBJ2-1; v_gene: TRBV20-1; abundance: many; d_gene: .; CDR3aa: CSARPWNSYNEQFF; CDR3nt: TGCAGTGCTAGGCCGTGGAACTCCTACAATGAGCAGTTCTTC
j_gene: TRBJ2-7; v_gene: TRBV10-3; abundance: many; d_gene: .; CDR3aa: CAIMSTGSSYEQYF; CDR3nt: TGTGCCATCATGTCAACAGGGTCCTCCTACGAGCAGTACTTC
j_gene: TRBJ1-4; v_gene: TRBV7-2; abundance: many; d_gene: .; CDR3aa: CASSLWRGGAANEKLFF; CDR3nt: TGTGCCAGCAGCTTATGGAGGGGCGGGGCAGCTAATGAAAAACTGTTTTTT
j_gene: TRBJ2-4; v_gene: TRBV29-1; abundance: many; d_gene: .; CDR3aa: CSVTQGPSIQYF; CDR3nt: TGCAGCGTCACCCAGGGACCGAGCATTCAGTACTTC
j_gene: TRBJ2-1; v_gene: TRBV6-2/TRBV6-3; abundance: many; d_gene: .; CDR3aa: CASSYLSRDNEQFF; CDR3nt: TGTGCCAGCAGTTATCTCTCGCGGGACAATGAGCAGTTCTTC
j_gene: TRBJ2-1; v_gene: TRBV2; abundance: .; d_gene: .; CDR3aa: CASSDSGSSYNEQFF; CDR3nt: TGTGCCAGCAGTGACTCGGGGAGCTCCTACAATGAGCAGTTCTTC
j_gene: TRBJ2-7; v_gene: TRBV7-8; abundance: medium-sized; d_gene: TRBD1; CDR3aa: CASSTPRTGRPYEQYF; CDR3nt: TGTGCCAGCAGCACGCCTCGGACAGGGCGCCCCTACGAGCAGTACTTC
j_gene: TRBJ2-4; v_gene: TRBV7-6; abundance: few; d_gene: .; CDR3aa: CASSGGKNIQYF; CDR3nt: TGTGCCAGCAGTGGGGGTAAAAACATTCAGTACTTC
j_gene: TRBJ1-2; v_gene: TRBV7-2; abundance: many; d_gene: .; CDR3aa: CASSFSPQRTPHYGYTF; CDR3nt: TGTGCCAGCAGCTTTAGCCCACAGAGGACACCACACTATGGCTACACCTTC
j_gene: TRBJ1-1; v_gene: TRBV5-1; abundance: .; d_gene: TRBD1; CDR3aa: CASSPRQGLNTEAFF; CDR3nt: TGCGCCAGCAGCCCTAGACAGGGGTTGAACACTGAAGCTTTCTTT
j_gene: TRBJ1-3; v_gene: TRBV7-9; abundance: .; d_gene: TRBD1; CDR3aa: CASSDPLGPRTGNSGNTIYF; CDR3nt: TGTGCCAGCAGCGACCCCCTGGGGCCCAGGACAGGGAACTCTGGAAACACCATATATTTT